The rows below give T cell receptor beta chains drawn from one sample of a study of blood T cell repertoires in COVID-19. TCRdb's table, derived via immunoSEQ multiplex PCR, lists solely in-frame clones and lacks some. Of about 130,000 clones in the sample, roughly 90% were seen once. The sample comprised peripheral blood. The origin of the receptors is a man in his sixties or seventies with active COVID-19. Both conserved end residues are trimmed from each CDR3. A D gene is named only where the DNA matches it firmly.

V gene	CDR3 length	J gene	D gene	CDR3 protein
TRBV3-1/TRBV3-2	12	TRBJ1-4	.	ASSQVGANEKLF
TRBV5-1	15	TRBJ2-2	.	ASSSTGQNANTGELF
TRBV11-2	11	TRBJ2-1	TRBD2	ASSLGGLGEQF
TRBV5-1	13	TRBJ1-1	TRBD1	ASSLRQGKNTEAF
TRBV7-9	14	TRBJ1-2	.	ASSLPLQVLSYGYT
TRBV6-1	13	TRBJ1-1	.	ASSELGLPGTEAF
TRBV15	12	TRBJ2-1	.	ATQPTGRKDEQF
TRBV6-2/TRBV6-3	15	TRBJ1-5	.	ASSYLGQGNSNQPQH
TRBV2	11	TRBJ2-1	TRBD2	ASKRERGNEQF
TRBV28	18	TRBJ2-3	TRBD2	ASSSLTSGRAEEVADTQY
TRBV2	12	TRBJ2-7	.	ASSVNGRVLEQY
TRBV2	13	TRBJ1-6	TRBD1	ASRAQGAFNSPLH
TRBV5-5	13	TRBJ2-7	TRBD2	ASSQGTSGSYEQY
TRBV30	12	TRBJ2-2	TRBD1	AWSVRGGPGELF
TRBV2	9	TRBJ2-7	.	ATSLTYEQY
TRBV25-1	10	TRBJ1-1	TRBD1	ASRKDRGEAF
TRBV5-4	12	TRBJ1-1	.	ASSLRQLNTEAF
TRBV5-1	11	TRBJ2-3	.	ASSSGGPDTQY
TRBV28	14	TRBJ1-1	.	ASSSRLRGRNTEAF
TRBV27	12	TRBJ2-7	TRBD2	ASRLAGPSYEQY
TRBV28	11	TRBJ1-5	.	ASSPPGSQPQH
TRBV3-1/TRBV3-2	12	TRBJ2-1	TRBD2	ASSQEGGYNEQF
TRBV7-9	13	TRBJ1-2	.	ASSRLGQGDYGYT
TRBV6-5	12	TRBJ1-4	.	ASRTDWTNEKLF
TRBV5-1	12	TRBJ2-1	.	ASTSSGSYNEQF
TRBV7-6	13	TRBJ2-2	.	ASSLGGVGTGELF
TRBV5-1	15	TRBJ2-2	TRBD1	ASSLGGQGVNTGELF
TRBV4-3	16	TRBJ2-2	.	ASSQDSLEGARTGELF
TRBV5-1	14	TRBJ2-7	TRBD2	ASSPGGAGGRYEQY
TRBV19	11	TRBJ2-1	.	ASSSLGANEQF
TRBV7-2	14	TRBJ2-2	TRBD1	ASSKWGTGDTGELF
TRBV29-1	11	TRBJ1-1	TRBD1	SVRPGQEAEAF
TRBV30	12	TRBJ2-6	TRBD1	AWAGGRGANVLT
TRBV7-2	12	TRBJ2-7	.	ASSFDGSRDEQY
TRBV20-1	13	TRBJ1-2	TRBD1	SASGEGGANYGYT
TRBV29-1	8	TRBJ2-1	TRBD2	SVLSGVEF
TRBV30	11	TRBJ2-7	.	AMNGEHTYEQY
TRBV9	12	TRBJ2-7	.	ASSTGQPSYEQY
TRBV28	13	TRBJ1-5	TRBD1	ASSPTGGSNQPQH
TRBV23-1	14	TRBJ1-2	TRBD1	ASSQSELNRGGCYT
TRBV18	13	TRBJ2-7	TRBD1	ASSPSGQGAYEQY
TRBV6-5	12	TRBJ1-2	.	ASSYRGHSYGYT
TRBV7-2	12	TRBJ2-3	.	ASSRRDFTDTQY
TRBV5-1	15	TRBJ2-3	.	ASSLAGGDFNTDTQY
TRBV7-9	10	TRBJ2-7	.	ASRQSGSEQY
TRBV27	16	TRBJ2-3	TRBD1	ASSFRATGGNGTDTQY
TRBV10-3	12	TRBJ1-1	.	AISGRTAGTEAF
TRBV5-1	12	TRBJ1-4	.	ASSLGGSSGKLF
TRBV11-1	14	TRBJ2-1	TRBD2	ASSLALSGKGNEQF
TRBV7-9	13	TRBJ1-3	TRBD1	ASSLGDSPGNTIY
TRBV4-3	14	TRBJ2-2	.	ASSRRPGQNTGELF
TRBV18	14	TRBJ1-4	.	ASSPLQGATNEKLF
TRBV4-2	13	TRBJ1-3	TRBD1	ASSQSTGAGNTIY
TRBV29-1	10	TRBJ2-7	TRBD2	SVDSGSDEQY
TRBV28	13	TRBJ2-7	.	ASRRDSGGHYEQY
TRBV7-8	13	TRBJ2-1	TRBD2	ASSLGLAGTNEQF
TRBV7-2	10	TRBJ2-7	.	ASRDTPYEQY
TRBV5-1	15	TRBJ1-2	.	ASNKGASSDPNYGYT
TRBV4-2	15	TRBJ1-1	TRBD1	ASSQAPRQGLGTEAF
TRBV2	13	TRBJ2-7	TRBD2	ASSPERDLSYEQY